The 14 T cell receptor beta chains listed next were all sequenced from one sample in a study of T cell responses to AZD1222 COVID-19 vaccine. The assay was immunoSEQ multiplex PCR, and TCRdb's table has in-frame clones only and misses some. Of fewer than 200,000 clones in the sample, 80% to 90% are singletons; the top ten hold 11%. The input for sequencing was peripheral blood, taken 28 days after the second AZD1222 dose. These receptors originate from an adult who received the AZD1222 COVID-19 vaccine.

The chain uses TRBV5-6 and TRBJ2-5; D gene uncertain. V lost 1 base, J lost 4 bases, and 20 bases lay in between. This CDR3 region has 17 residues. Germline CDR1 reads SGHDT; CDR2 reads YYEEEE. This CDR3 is CASSLRLTGGAGETQYF. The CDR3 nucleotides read TGTGCCAGCAGCTTGAGGCTTACGGGCGGAGCAGGAGAGACCCAGTACTTC. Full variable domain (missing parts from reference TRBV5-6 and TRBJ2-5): DAGVTQSPTHLIKTRGQQVTLRCSPKSGHDTVSWYQQALGQGPQFIFQYYEEEERQRGNFPDRFSGHQFPNYSSELNVNALLLGDSALYLCASSLRLTGGAGETQYFGPGTRLLVL.

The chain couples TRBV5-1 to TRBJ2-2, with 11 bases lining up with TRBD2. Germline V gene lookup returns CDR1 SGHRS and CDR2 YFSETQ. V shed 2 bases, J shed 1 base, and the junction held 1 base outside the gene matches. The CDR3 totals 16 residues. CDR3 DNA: TGCGCCAGCAGCTTCGGACTAGCGGGGAACACCGGGGAGCTGTTTTTT. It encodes CASSFGLAGNTGELFF.

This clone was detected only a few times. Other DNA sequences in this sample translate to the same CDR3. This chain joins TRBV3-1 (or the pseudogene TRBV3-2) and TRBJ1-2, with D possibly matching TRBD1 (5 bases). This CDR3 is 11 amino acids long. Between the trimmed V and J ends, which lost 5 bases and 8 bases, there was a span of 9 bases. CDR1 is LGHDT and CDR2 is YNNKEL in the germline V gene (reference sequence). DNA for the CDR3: TGTGCCAGCAGCAGGGGAAGGGGCTACACCTTC. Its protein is CASSRGRGYTF.

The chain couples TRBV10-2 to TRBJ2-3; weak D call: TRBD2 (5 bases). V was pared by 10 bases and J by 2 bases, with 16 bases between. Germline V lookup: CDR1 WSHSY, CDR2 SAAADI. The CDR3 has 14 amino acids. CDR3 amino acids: CATRSERSTDTQYF. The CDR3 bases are TGCGCCACCCGCTCGGAGCGGTCCACAGATACGCAGTATTTT.

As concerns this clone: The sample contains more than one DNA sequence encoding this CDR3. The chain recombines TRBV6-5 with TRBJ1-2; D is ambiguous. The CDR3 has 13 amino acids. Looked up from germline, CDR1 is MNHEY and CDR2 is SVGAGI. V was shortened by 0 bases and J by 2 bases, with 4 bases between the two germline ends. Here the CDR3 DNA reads TGTGCCAGCAGTTACTCCAGCAACTATGGCTACACCTTC. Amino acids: CASSYSSNYGYTF.

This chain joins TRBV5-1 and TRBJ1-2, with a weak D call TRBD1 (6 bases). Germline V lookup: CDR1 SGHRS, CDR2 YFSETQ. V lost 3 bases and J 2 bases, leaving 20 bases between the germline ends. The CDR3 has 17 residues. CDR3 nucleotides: TGCGCCAGCAGCTGGAGATCTGGGGGCGGAATGAACTATGGCTACACCTTC. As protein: CASSWRSGGGMNYGYTF.

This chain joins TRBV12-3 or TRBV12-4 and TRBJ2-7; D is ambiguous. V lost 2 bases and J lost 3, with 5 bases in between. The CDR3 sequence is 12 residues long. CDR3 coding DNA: TGTGCCAGCAGTTTATTAGGCTACGAGCAGTACTTC. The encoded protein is CASSLLGYEQYF.

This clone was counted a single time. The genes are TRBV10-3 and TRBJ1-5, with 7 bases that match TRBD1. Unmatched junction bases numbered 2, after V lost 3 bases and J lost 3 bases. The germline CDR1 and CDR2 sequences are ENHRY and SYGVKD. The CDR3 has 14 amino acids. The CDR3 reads CAISDGTANQPQHF. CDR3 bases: TGTGCCATCAGTGACGGGACAGCCAATCAGCCCCAGCATTTT.

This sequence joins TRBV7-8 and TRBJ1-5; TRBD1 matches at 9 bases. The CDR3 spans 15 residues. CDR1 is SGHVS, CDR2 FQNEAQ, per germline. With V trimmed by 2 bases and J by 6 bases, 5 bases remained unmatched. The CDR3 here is CASSLSGTGSQPQHF. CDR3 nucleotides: TGTGCCAGCAGCTTATCTGGGACAGGGAGTCAGCCCCAGCATTTT.

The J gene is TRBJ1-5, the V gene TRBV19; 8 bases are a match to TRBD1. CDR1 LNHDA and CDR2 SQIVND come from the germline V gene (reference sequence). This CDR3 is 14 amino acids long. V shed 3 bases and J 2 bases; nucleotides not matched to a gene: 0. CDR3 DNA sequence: TGTGCCAGTAGTATGGGACAGGGCAATCAGCCCCAGCATTTT. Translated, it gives CASSMGQGNQPQHF. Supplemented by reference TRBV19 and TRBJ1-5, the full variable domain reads DGGITQSPKYLFRKEGQNVTLSCEQNLNHDAMYWYRQDPGQGLRLIYYSQIVNDFQKGDIAEGYSVSREKKESFPLTVTSAQKNPTAFYLCASSMGQGNQPQHFGDGTRLSIL.

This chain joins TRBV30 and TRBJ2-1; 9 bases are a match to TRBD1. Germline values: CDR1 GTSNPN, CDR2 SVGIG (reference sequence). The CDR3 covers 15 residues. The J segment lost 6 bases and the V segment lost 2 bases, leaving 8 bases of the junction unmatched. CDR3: CAWSLKGQGLNEQFF. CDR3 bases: TGTGCCTGGAGTTTAAAGGGACAGGGTCTCAATGAGCAGTTCTTC.

The CDR3 nucleotides are TGCGCCAGCAGCCGGAGTCAGGGGGCGATCGACGAGCAGTACTTC. It encodes CASSRSQGAIDEQYF. The V gene is TRBV5-1, the J gene TRBJ2-7; 8 bases agree with TRBD1. CDR3 length equals 15 residues. In germline, CDR1 is SGHRS, CDR2 YFSETQ. Trimming cost V 4 bases and J 5 bases; bases outside gene matches: 11. Supplemented by reference TRBV5-1 and TRBJ2-7, the full variable domain reads KAGVTQTPRYLIKTRGQQVTLSCSPISGHRSVSWYQQTPGQGLQFLFEYFSETQRNKGNFPGRFSGRQFSNSRSEMNVSTLELGDSALYLCASSRSQGAIDEQYFGPGTRLTVT.

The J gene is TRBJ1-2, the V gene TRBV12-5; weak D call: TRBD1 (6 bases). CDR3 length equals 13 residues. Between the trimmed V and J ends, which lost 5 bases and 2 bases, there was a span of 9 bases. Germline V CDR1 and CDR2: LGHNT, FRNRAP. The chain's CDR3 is CASGQGTNYGYTF. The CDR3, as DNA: TGTGCTAGTGGTCAGGGGACAAACTATGGCTACACCTTC.

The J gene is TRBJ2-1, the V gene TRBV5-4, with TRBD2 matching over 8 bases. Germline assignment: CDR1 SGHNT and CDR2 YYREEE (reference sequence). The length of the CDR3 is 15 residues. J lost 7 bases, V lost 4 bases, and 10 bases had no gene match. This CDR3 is CASSQSGRARNEQFF. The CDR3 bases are TGTGCCAGCAGCCAATCCGGGAGGGCGCGGAATGAGCAGTTCTTC.